The 2 T cell receptor beta chains below all came from one sample that was sequenced in a study of glioma-infiltrating T cells. Using RNA template, CDR3s of TCR alpha and beta were amplified with iRepertoire arm-PCR. MiXCR, run by TCRdb on the multiplex PCR reads, gives a single entry per CDR3 protein. The sample consists of approximately 100,000 distinct CDR3 sequences, approximately 28% of them appearing once. The sequenced sample consisted of glioma tissue, nonneoplastic brain tissue, or PBMCs (not recorded which). All receptors come from a human donor with low-grade glioma or glioblastoma, undergoing nonglioma brain surgery, or in good health (not recorded which).

This clonotype has a handful of counts. The chain couples TRBV18 to TRBJ1-5; tentatively, D is TRBD1 (6 bases). This CDR3 has 18 residues. Trimming cost V 5 bases and J 0 bases, with 20 bases left between them. CDR1 KGHSH and CDR2 LQKENI come from the germline V gene. CDR3 sequence reads: CASSTLPGGQNSNQPQHF. The CDR3 nucleotides read TGTGCCAGCTCAACCCTACCCGGGGGGCAGAATAGCAATCAGCCCCAGCATTTT.

This clonotype was counted at least ten times. This chain uses TRBV20-1 with TRBJ2-5; a weak D match, TRBD2 (6 bases). CDR1 and CDR2 from the germline V gene are DFQATT and SNEGSKA (reference sequence). V lost 0 bases and J lost 1, with 15 bases in between. This CDR3 has 16 amino acids. CDR3 DNA: TGCAGTGCTAGAGATTTTGACGGGGGAATCCAAGAGACCCAGTACTTC. The encoded protein is CSARDFDGGIQETQYF.